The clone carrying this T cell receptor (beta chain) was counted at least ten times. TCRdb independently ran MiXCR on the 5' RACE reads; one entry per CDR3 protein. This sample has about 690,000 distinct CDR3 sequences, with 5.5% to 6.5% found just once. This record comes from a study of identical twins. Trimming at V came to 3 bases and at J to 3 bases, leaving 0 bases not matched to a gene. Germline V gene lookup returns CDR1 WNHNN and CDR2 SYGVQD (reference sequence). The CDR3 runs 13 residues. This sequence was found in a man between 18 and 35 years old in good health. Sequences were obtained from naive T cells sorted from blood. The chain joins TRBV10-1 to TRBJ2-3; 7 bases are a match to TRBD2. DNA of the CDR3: TGCGCCAGCAGTGAAGCGGGAACAGATACGCAGTATTTT. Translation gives CASSEAGTDTQYF.